The 22 T cell receptor beta chains reported below all come from one sample, sequenced in a study of T cells in Graves' hyperthyroidism and ophthalmopathy. There were TCR beta CDR3 regions amplified from RNA transcripts. First-round RT-PCR with HTBI primers amplified the TCR CDR3 region. TCRdb used MiXCR to reprocess the multiplex PCR reads, holding one entry per CDR3 protein. The repertoire holds roughly 400,000 distinct CDR3 sequences, more than 12% seen once, with approximately 27% in the top ten. What was sequenced was blood. Receptors were obtained from a man over 45 with Graves' ophthalmopathy.

This clonotype was observed a few times. This CDR3 reads CASSAGVPSSGNTIYF. The CDR3 nucleotides are TGTGCCAGCTCAGCGGGAGTCCCGAGCTCTGGAAACACCATATATTTT. The gene calls are TRBV18 and TRBJ1-3; D remains unclear. With 5 bases removed from V and 0 bases from J, the gap between germline ends came to 14 bases. This CDR3 contains 16 residues. Per the germline V gene, CDR1 is KGHSH and CDR2 is LQKENI.

This clonotype has at least ten counts. The CDR3 sequence: CASSEVTGASYEQYF. CDR3 DNA: TGTGCCAGCAGTGAAGTGACGGGAGCTTCCTACGAGCAGTACTTC. The gene calls are TRBV6-1 and TRBJ2-7; possible D gene TRBD2, 6 bases. Germline values: CDR1 MNHNS, CDR2 SASEGT. The CDR3 consists of 15 residues. Trimming stripped 1 base from V and 1 base from J, with 11 bases between.

In its sample, this clonotype was seen a few times. Its ends do not fully match the called genes, so a read error is possible. The V and J genes are TRBV12-3 or TRBV12-4 and TRBJ1-1; D might be TRBD1 (6 bases). The CDR3 sequence is 11 residues long. The chain's CDR3 is CASSLGGRSVF. CDR3 nucleotides: TGTGCCAGCAGTTTGGGGGGGCGGTCTGTCTTT.

The chain is built from TRBV12-3 or TRBV12-4 and TRBJ2-5, with 10 bases aligning to TRBD1. V shed 5 bases and J 5 bases; nucleotides not matched to a gene: 2. The CDR3 is made up of 13 amino acids. The CDR3 is CASSGTGDETQYF. CDR3 nucleotide sequence: TGTGCCAGCAGTGGGACAGGGGACGAGACCCAGTACTTC.

This clonotype was seen at least ten times. The chain carries TRBV20-1 and TRBJ1-1; 7 bases align to TRBD1. This CDR3 region has 12 residues. Per germline, CDR1 DFQATT and CDR2 SNEGSKA (reference sequence). Losses at the gene ends were 3 bases for V and 3 bases for J; bases not matched to a gene: 1. CDR3 in amino acids: CSASQGDTEAFF. The CDR3 DNA reads TGCAGTGCTAGTCAGGGGGACACTGAAGCTTTCTTT.

The chain combines TRBV29-1 with TRBJ1-1; D is ambiguous. The CDR3 has 12 amino acids. V was pared by 3 bases and J by 1 base, with 6 bases between. Germline assignment: CDR1 SQVTM and CDR2 ANQGSEA. The CDR3 region is CSVDTKNTEAFF. The CDR3 DNA reads TGCAGCGTTGACACAAAGAACACTGAAGCTTTCTTT.

This clonotype has ten or more counts. The rearrangement links TRBV2 to TRBJ2-2, with D unresolved. V shed 1 base and J shed 7 bases, with 10 bases lying between them. Germline CDR1 reads SNHLY; CDR2 reads FYNNEI. The CDR3 spans 14 residues. DNA for the CDR3: TGTGCCAGCAGTGAAGTGGGTTTCGGCGGGGAGCTGTTTTTT. Translated, it gives CASSEVGFGGELFF.

This chain links TRBV25-1 with TRBJ2-2; tentatively, D is TRBD2 (6 bases). The ends were cut back, 4 bases at V and 3 bases at J, with 18 bases in the middle. Germline V gives CDR1 MGHDK, CDR2 SYGVNS. This CDR3 is 17 amino acids long. The CDR3 loop reads CASSVSGEWDYTGELFF. The CDR3 nucleotides read TGTGCCAGCAGTGTCTCCGGCGAGTGGGACTACACCGGGGAGCTGTTTTTT. Based on the CDR3 plus reference TRBV25-1 and TRBJ2-2, the full variable domain is EADIYQTPRYLVIGTGKKITLECSQTMGHDKMYWYQQDPGMELHLIHYSYGVNSTEKGDLSSESTVSRIRTEHFPLTLESARPSHTSQYLCASSVSGEWDYTGELFFGEGSRLTVL.

This clonotype was counted only a few times. The CDR3 here is CSVTCDRGGGYTF. The CDR3 DNA sequence: TGCAGCGTAACTTGCGACAGGGGGGGAGGCTACACCTTC. The V and J genes are TRBV20-1 and TRBJ1-2; 9 nucleotides agree with TRBD1. CDR3 length equals 13 residues. Germline V gene data show CDR1 as DFQATT and CDR2 as SNEGSKA (reference sequence).

This clonotype was detected ten times or more. The junction differs from germline at one of its ends, possibly a read error. This chain connects TRBV11-2 to TRBJ2-7; TRBD1 is a possible D gene (6 bases). The CDR3 consists of 14 residues. CDR1 is SGHAT and CDR2 is FQNNGV in the germline V gene. As DNA, the CDR3 is TGTGCCAGCACCTTAGGGACACTGCCCTACGAGCAGTACTTC. This gives the protein CASTLGTLPYEQYF.

This clonotype was observed many times. This chain links TRBV2 with TRBJ2-7; D remains ambiguous. V was clipped by 1 base and J by 3 bases, with 4 bases between them. CDR3 size: 12 residues. The germline CDR1 and CDR2 sequences are SNHLY and FYNNEI. DNA for the CDR3: TGTGCCAGCAGTGAAGGGGTCTACGAGCAGTACTTC. It yields the protein CASSEGVYEQYF.

The chain combines TRBV5-8 with TRBJ2-7, with D possibly TRBD2 on 6 matching bases. Germline-derived CDR1 and CDR2 are SGHTS and YDEGEE. Trimming took 2 bases from V and 4 from J, leaving 16 bases between them. This CDR3 spans 15 amino acids. The CDR3 protein is CASSLIGRGGYEQYF. The CDR3 DNA reads as TGTGCCAGCAGCTTAATAGGGCGGGGTGGTTACGAGCAGTACTTC.

This clonotype has a count of ten or more. V gene TRBV2 combines with J gene TRBJ2-3; tentatively, D is TRBD2 (6 bases). Trimming took off 4 bases at V and 6 bases at J, with 8 bases between the two ends. From germline, CDR1 is SNHLY and CDR2 FYNNEI. CDR3 length equals 12 residues. CDR3 region: CASSGGVDTQYF. For the CDR3, the DNA is TGTGCCAGCAGTGGCGGGGTGGATACGCAGTATTTT.

This clonotype has a count of ten or more. The CDR3 sequence: CASSYDRQVLSEAFF. DNA of the CDR3: TGTGCCAGCAGTTACGACCGACAGGTCTTATCTGAAGCTTTCTTT. V is TRBV6-5 and J is TRBJ1-1; D may be TRBD1 (6 bases). Germline CDR1 is MNHEY and CDR2 is SVGAGI. Trimming removed 2 bases at V and 6 bases at J, with 16 bases between. CDR3 size: 15 residues.

The table lists this clonotype with a few counts. The gene calls are TRBV10-3 and TRBJ2-3; D uncertain. V was trimmed by 8 bases and J by 0 bases, leaving 15 bases between them. This CDR3 is 15 amino acids long. Looked up from germline, CDR1 is ENHRY and CDR2 is SYGVKD. The CDR3 DNA follows: TGTGCCATCGCATCTGACAAGTCTAGCACAGATACGCAGTATTTT. Amino acid sequence: CAIASDKSSTDTQYF.

This clonotype showed up just a few times. The genes are TRBV7-2 and TRBJ2-5; a possible D gene is TRBD1 (5 bases). Germline CDR1 and CDR2: SGHTA and FQGNSA. The V end was cut by 1 base, the J end by 5 bases, with 11 bases between. This CDR3 contains 14 residues. The CDR3 here is CASSLDKGLETQYF. Written as DNA, the CDR3 is TGTGCCAGCAGCTTAGATAAGGGGTTGGAGACCCAGTACTTC.

This clonotype was found a few times. The chain couples TRBV9 to TRBJ2-1, with D maybe TRBD1 (6 bases). This CDR3 spans 16 amino acids. CDR1 is SGDLS and CDR2 is YYNGEE in the germline V gene. V lost 4 bases and J lost 3, with 17 bases in between. CDR3 in amino acids: CASSPTRGKNYNEQFF. The CDR3 DNA follows: TGTGCCAGCAGCCCAACGAGGGGGAAGAACTACAATGAGCAGTTCTTC.

In its sample, this clonotype was seen many times. V and J are TRBV3-1 and TRBJ1-4; 8 nucleotides match TRBD1. V was clipped by 6 bases and J by 10 bases; unmatched bases: 10. CDR1 is LGHDT and CDR2 is YNNKEL in the germline V gene (reference sequence). The CDR3 is 14 amino acids. The CDR3 nucleotides read TGTGCCAGCAGTACCGTCAGGGGGCAAAGAAAACTGTTTTTT. It yields the protein CASSTVRGQRKLFF.

This clonotype was detected many times. Its ends do not fully match the called genes, so a read error is possible. Written as DNA, the CDR3 is TGTGCCAGCAGCTCAAGCTCCCACAATGAGCAGTTCTTC. This codes for CASSSSSHNEQFF. The V gene is TRBV11-3, the J gene TRBJ2-1; D remains ambiguous. Per the germline V gene, CDR1 is SGHNT and CDR2 is YENEEA. The CDR3 is 13 amino acids.

The chain is built from TRBV6-1 and TRBJ2-3; D is unresolved. The CDR3 runs to 14 residues. CDR1 MNHNS and CDR2 SASEGT come from the germline V gene. Trimming removed 3 bases from V and 7 bases from J, with 14 bases in between. For the CDR3, the DNA is TGTGCCAGCAGTGACCCTTCCAGTACAAATACGCAGTATTTT. As protein: CASSDPSSTNTQYF.

This clonotype has at least ten counts. Here the CDR3 reads CASSSDGTPQETQYF. In DNA form, the CDR3 reads TGTGCCAGCAGCTCAGACGGGACACCTCAAGAGACCCAGTACTTC. The chain has TRBV11-3 and TRBJ2-5; D is perhaps TRBD1 (6 bases). Germline lookup yields CDR1 SGHNT and CDR2 YENEEA. The germline V and J ends were trimmed by 4 bases and 2 bases, with 14 bases remaining between them. This CDR3 contains 15 residues. Full variable domain (outside the CDR3, taken from reference TRBV11-3 and TRBJ2-5): EAGVVQSPRYKIIEKKQPVAFWCNPISGHNTLYWYLQNLGQGPELLIRYENEEAVDDSQLPKDRFSAERLKGVDSTLKIQPAELGDSAVYLCASSSDGTPQETQYFGPGTRLLVL.

The sample holds many counts of this clonotype. This chain joins TRBV11-2 and TRBJ2-1; 10 nucleotides align to TRBD2. The CDR3 runs to 19 residues. Germline V gene sequence: CDR1 SGHAT, CDR2 FQNNGV. J gave up 2 bases and V 1 base, and 11 bases lay outside the gene matches. The CDR3 DNA reads as TGTGCCAGCAGCTTAGTTGGAGCTAGCGGGAGCGGCGCCTACAATGAGCAGTTCTTC. The encoded protein is CASSLVGASGSGAYNEQFF.